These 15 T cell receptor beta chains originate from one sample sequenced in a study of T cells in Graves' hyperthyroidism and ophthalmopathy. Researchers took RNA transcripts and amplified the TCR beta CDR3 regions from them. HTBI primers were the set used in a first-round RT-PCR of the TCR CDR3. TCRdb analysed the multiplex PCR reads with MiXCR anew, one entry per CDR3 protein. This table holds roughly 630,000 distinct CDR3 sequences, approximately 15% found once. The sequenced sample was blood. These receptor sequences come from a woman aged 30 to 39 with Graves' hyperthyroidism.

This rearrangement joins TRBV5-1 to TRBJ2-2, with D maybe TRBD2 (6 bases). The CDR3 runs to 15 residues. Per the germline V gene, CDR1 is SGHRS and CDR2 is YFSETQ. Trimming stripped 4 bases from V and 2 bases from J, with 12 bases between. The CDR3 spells CASSPGTLNTGELFF. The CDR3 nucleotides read TGCGCCAGCAGCCCCGGGACTCTCAACACCGGGGAGCTGTTTTTT.

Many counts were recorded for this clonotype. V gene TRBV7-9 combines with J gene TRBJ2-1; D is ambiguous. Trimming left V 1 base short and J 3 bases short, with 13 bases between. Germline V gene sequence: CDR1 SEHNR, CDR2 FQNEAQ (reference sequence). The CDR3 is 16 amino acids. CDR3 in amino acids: CASSLEAVLGYNEQFF. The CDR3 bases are TGTGCCAGCAGCTTAGAGGCGGTCCTTGGCTACAATGAGCAGTTCTTC.

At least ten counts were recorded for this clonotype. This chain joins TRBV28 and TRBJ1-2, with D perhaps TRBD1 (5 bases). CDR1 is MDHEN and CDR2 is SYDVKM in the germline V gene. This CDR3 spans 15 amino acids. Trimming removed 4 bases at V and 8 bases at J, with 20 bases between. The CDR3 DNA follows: TGTGCCAGCAGTTCCTCGGGGGGAGAGTTTGACGGCTACACCTTC. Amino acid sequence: CASSSSGGEFDGYTF.

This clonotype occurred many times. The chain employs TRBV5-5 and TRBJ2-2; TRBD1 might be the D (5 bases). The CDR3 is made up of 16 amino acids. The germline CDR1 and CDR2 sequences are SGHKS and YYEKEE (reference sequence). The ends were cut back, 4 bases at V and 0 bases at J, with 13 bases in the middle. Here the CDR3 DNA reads TGTGCCAGCAGCCAGGGCTACAGGTCGAACACCGGGGAGCTGTTTTTT. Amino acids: CASSQGYRSNTGELFF. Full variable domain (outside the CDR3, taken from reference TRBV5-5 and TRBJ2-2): DAGVTQSPTHLIKTRGQQVTLRCSPISGHKSVSWYQQVLGQGPQFIFQYYEKEERGRGNFPDRFSARQFPNYSSELNVNALLLGDSALYLCASSQGYRSNTGELFFGEGSRLTVL.

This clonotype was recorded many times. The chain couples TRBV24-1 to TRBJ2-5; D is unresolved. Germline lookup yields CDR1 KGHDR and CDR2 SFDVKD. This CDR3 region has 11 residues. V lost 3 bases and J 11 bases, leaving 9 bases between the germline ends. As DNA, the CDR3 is TGTGCCACCAGTGATACGGATCGTCAGTACTTC. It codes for CATSDTDRQYF.

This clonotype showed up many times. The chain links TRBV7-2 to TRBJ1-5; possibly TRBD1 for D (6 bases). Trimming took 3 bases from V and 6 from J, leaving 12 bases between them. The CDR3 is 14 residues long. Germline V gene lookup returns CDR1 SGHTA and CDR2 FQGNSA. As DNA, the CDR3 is TGTGCCAGCAGCTTTTCCTCACAGGGTCAGCCCCAGCATTTT. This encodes CASSFSSQGQPQHF.

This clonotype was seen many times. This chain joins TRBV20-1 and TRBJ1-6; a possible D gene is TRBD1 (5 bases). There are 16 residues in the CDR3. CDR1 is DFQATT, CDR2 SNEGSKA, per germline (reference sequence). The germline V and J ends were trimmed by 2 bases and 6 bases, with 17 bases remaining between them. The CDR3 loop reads CSARPRAGQGNSPLHF. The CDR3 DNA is TGCAGTGCTAGACCGCGGGCTGGGCAGGGTAATTCACCCCTCCACTTT.

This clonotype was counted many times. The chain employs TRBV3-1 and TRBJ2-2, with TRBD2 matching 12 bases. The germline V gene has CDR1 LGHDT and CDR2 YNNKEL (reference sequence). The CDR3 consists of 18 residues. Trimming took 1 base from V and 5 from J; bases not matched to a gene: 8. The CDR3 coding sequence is TGTGCCAGCAGCCAAGGTCTAGCGGGAGGGCCGTATACCGGGGAGCTGTTTTTT. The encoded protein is CASSQGLAGGPYTGELFF.

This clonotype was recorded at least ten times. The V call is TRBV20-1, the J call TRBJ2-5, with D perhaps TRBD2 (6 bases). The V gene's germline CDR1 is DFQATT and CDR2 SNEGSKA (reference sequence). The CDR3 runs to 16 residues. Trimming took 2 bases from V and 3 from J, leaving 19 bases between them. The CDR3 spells CSARPPQGGGKETQYF. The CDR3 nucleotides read TGCAGTGCTAGACCGCCTCAGGGAGGCGGGAAAGAGACCCAGTACTTC.

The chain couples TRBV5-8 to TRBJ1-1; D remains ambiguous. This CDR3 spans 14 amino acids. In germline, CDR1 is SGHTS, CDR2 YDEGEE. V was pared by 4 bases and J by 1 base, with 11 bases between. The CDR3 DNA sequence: TGTGCCAGCAGCCCGAGACGAGAGAACACTGAAGCTTTCTTT. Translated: CASSPRRENTEAFF. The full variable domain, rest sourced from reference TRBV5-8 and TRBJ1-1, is EAGVTQSPTHLIKTRGQQATLRCSPISGHTSVYWYQQALGLGLQFLLWYDEGEERNRGNFPPRFSGRQFPNYSSELNVNALELEDSALYLCASSPRRENTEAFFGQGTRLTVV.

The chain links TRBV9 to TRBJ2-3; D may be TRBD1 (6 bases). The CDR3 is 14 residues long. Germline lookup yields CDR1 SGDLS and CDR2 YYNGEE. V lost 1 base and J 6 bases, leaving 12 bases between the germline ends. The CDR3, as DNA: TGTGCCAGCAGCGTAACCGGACAGTCTGATACGCAGTATTTT. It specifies CASSVTGQSDTQYF.

In DNA, the CDR3 is TGCAGTGCTAGAGGCACTTGGCTGGGATCACCCCTCCACTTT. It yields the protein CSARGTWLGSPLHF. V usage is TRBV20-1 and J usage is TRBJ1-6; D is ambiguous. The CDR3 sequence is 14 residues long. In germline, CDR1 is DFQATT, CDR2 SNEGSKA (reference sequence). Trimming left V 1 base short and J 10 bases short, with 14 bases between.

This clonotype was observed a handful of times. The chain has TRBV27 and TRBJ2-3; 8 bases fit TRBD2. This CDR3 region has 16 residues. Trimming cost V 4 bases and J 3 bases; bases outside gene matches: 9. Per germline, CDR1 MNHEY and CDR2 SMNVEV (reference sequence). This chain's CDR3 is CASSSDYSGMTDTQYF. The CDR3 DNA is TGTGCCAGCAGTTCCGATTATAGCGGGATGACAGATACGCAGTATTTT.

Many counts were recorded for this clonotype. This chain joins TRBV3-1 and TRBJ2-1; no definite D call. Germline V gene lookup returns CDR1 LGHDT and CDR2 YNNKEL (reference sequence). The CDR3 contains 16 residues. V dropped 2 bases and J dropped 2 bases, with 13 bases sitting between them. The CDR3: CASSQFSSAAYNEQFF. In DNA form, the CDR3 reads TGTGCCAGCAGCCAATTTAGCTCGGCCGCCTACAATGAGCAGTTCTTC.

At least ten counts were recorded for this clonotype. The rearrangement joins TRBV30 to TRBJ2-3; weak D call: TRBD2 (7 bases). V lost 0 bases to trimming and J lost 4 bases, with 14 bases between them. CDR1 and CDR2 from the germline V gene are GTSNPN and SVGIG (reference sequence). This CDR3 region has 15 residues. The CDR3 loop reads CAWSVPAGAADTQYF. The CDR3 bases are TGTGCCTGGAGTGTACCGGCGGGGGCGGCAGATACGCAGTATTTT.